This TCR beta chain stems from a study of blood T cell repertoires in COVID-19 (dated by TCRdb to about 2020). At the level of the whole study: Samples from collaborators originated in the United States, Italy and Spain and spanned both the acute and convalescent phases of COVID-19. The material from the prospective study consisted of cDNA or gDNA derived from T cells, B-cell-depleted T cells, or PBMCs. The dataset comprised deeply sampled blood TCRbeta repertoires from subjects exposed to, actively infected with, or recovered from COVID-19. The sample metadata nearly always contained a de-identified subject ID, COVID-19 status, age in years and sex. Where available, HLA class I and class II types were taken from metadata supplied by the sample provider and were not determined by assay-based typing. The samples were drawn from two sources: the first 160 participants of the ongoing ImmuneRACE study, and fewer than 1,500 subjects contributed by 6 global collaborators. The repertoires were made available in a free public database intended to serve as a resource for research on the immune response to SARS-CoV-2. Results and caveats for the whole study, not just this receptor: Clinical and demographic metadata were provided uncurated, with the amount varying by source and participant.

The immunoSEQ Assay, a bias-controlled multiplex PCR, was used to amplify TCRbeta CDR3 regions from genomic DNA. As for the authors' bioinformatics: The number of nucleated cells in each sample was estimated by amplification of reference gene primers within the assay. To quantify the absolute abundance of each unique TCRbeta CDR3 rearrangement, sequence reads were collapsed and filtered. For each sample, productive Simpson clonality was calculated as the square root of Simpson's diversity index over productive rearrangements. Held by TCRdb, this immuneACCESS table contains in-frame sequences only and omits some clones. Under half of the omission traces to an unresolved V gene where checked; the cause of the rest is unknown. Clone size and V and J calls were adopted from that table, with D and trimming inferred from the DNA. The sample yields a few hundred thousand clones; roughly 88% were counted once. The ten most abundant clones make up approximately 2.1% of the sample.

As regards this clone: This receptor's antigen is unknown. No per-base quality is available; no much larger clone lies one base away.

Another Seattle source contributed samples from volunteer blood donors who had recovered from COVID-19. Each collaborating institution followed its own protocols to collect whole blood in K2EDTA tubes. For TCRbeta analysis, collaborators shipped samples in one of three forms: frozen whole blood, isolated PBMCs, or DNA extracted from either of those sample types. CDR1 MNHEY and CDR2 SVGAGI were looked up in the germline V gene. The junction carries 15 bases between V and J, which are trimmed by 6 bases and 4 bases respectively. Reading from cysteine to phenylalanine, the CDR3 counts 14 amino acids. Kept here is only the CDR3 DNA, which spans 42 bases and is read in frame from base 1.

The sequenced sample consisted of peripheral blood. Recombination connected TRBV6-5 to TRBJ1-2; the D gene is possibly TRBD1, with 5 bases matching. The receptor comes from a man younger than 45 who had recovered from COVID-19. The DNA sequence is TGTGCCAGCAGAAGTTATTTGACAGTCTATGGCTACACCTTC. Translated, this is CASRSYLTVYGYTF.